This TCR beta chain was retrieved from a study of T cell responses to AZD1222 COVID-19 vaccine. Repertoires were generated with immunoSEQ multiplex PCR, while TCRdb's copy carries only in-frame clones and drops some. Here the sample spans some 160,000 clones, roughly 85% being singletons. V was clipped by 7 bases and J by 2 bases; unmatched bases: 5. This CDR3 has 13 residues. Germline V gene data show CDR1 as MNHEY and CDR2 as SVGAGI. This clone occurred once. V gene TRBV6-5 combines with J gene TRBJ2-7, with 7 bases identical to TRBD1. This sample comprised peripheral blood, obtained 28 days after the second AZD1222 dose. The clonotype comes from an adult who received the AZD1222 COVID-19 vaccine. The CDR3 DNA follows: TGTGCCAGCATCCTCAGGGGGACCTACGAGCAGTACTTC. Protein product: CASILRGTYEQYF.